This T cell receptor (beta chain) was captured in a study of response to subunit inactivated influenza vaccine. A few counts support this clonotype. The trim removed 3 bases at V and 5 bases at J, leaving 17 bases unmatched. The CDR3 consists of 18 residues. Germline-derived CDR1 and CDR2 are LGHNA and YNFKEQ. TCRdb ran MiXCR on the RT-PCR reads and lists one entry per CDR3 protein. The profile shows roughly 570,000 distinct CDR3 sequences, 12% to 15% of them singletons. The clonotype comes from a man between 50 and 59 years old who received an inactivated influenza vaccine. The chain carries TRBV4-2 and TRBJ2-3, with 7 bases lining up with TRBD2. The sample was PBMCs from blood, taken 11 to 12 days after vaccination. The CDR3 sequence is CASSQLPVASGRGDTQYF. The CDR3 DNA reads as TGTGCCAGCAGCCAGCTACCTGTGGCTAGCGGCCGGGGAGATACGCAGTATTTT.